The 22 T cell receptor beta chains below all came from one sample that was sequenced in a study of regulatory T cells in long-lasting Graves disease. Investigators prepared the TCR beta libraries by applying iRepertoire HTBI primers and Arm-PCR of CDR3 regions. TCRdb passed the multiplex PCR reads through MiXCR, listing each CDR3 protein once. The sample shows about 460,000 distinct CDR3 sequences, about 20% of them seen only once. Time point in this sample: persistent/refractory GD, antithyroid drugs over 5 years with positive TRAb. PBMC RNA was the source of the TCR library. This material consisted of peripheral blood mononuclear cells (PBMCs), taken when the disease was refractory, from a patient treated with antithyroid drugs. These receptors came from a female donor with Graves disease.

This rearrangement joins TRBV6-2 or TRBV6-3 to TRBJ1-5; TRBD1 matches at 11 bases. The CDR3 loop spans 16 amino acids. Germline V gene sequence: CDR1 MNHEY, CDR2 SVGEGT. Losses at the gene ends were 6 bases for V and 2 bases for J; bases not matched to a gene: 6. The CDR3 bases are TGTGCCAGCAGGGACAGGGGGCAGTCAGGCAATCAGCCCCAGCATTTT. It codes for CASRDRGQSGNQPQHF.

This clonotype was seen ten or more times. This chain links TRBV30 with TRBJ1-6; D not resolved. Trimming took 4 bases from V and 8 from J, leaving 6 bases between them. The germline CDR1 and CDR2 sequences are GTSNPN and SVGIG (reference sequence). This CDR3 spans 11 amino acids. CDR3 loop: CAWTGDSPLHF. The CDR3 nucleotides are TGTGCCTGGACCGGTGATTCACCCCTCCACTTT. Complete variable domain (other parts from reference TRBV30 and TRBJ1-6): SQTIHQWPATLVQPVGSPLSLECTVEGTSNPNLYWYRQAAGRGLQLLFYSVGIGQISSEVPQNLSASRPQDRQFILSSKKLLLSDSGFYLCAWTGDSPLHFGNGTRLTVT.

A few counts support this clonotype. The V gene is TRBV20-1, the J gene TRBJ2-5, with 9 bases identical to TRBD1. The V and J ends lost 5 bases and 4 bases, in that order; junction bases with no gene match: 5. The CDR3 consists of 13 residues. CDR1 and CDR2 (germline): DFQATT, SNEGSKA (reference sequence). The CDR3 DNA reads TGCAGTGCTCTAACGGACAGGGGAGAGACCCAGTACTTC. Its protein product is CSALTDRGETQYF.

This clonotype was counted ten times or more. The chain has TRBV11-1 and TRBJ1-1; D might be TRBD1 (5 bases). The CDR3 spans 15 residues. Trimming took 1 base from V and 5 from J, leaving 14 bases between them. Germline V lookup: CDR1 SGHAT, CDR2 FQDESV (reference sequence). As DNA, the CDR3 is TGTGCCAGCAGCTTAGTTGTGGGGCGTCGTACTGAAGCTTTCTTT. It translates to CASSLVVGRRTEAFF.

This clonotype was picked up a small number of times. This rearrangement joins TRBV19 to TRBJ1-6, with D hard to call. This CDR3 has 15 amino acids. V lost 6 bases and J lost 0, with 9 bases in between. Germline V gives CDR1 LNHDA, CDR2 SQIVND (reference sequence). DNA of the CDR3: TGTGCCAGTAGCTCGGAGAGCTCCTATAATTCACCCCTCCACTTT. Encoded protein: CASSSESSYNSPLHF.

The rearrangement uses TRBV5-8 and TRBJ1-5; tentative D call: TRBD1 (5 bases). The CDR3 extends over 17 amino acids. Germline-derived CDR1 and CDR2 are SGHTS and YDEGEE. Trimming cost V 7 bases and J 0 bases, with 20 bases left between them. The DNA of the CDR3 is TGTGCCAGCGCCAATCTAGGGGCCCCCTATAGCAATCAGCCCCAGCATTTT. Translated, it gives CASANLGAPYSNQPQHF.

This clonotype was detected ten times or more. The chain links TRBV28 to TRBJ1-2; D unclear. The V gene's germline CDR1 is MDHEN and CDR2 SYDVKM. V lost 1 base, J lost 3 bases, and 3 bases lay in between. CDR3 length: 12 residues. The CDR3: CASSLSDYGYTF. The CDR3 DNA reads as TGTGCCAGCAGTTTATCGGACTATGGCTACACCTTC.

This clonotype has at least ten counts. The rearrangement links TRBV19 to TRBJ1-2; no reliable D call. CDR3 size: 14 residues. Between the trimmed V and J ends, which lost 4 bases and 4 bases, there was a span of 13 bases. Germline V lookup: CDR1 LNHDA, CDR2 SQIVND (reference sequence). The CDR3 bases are TGTGCCAGTAGTACCCCCTCCGGGAGCTATGGCTACACCTTC. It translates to CASSTPSGSYGYTF. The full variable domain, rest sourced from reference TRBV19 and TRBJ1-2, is DGGITQSPKYLFRKEGQNVTLSCEQNLNHDAMYWYRQDPGQGLRLIYYSQIVNDFQKGDIAEGYSVSREKKESFPLTVTSAQKNPTAFYLCASSTPSGSYGYTFGSGTRLTVV.

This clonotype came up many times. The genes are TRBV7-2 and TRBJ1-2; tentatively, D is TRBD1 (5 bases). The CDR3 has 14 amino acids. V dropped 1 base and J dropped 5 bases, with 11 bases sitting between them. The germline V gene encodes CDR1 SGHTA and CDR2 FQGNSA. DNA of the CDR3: TGTGCCAGCAGCTTAGAGGTGACAGATTATGGCTACACCTTC. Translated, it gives CASSLEVTDYGYTF.

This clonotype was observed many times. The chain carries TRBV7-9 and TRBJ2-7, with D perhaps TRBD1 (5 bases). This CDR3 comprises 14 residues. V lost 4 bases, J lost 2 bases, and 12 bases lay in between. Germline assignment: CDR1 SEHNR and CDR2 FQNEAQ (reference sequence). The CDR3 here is CASSSRQSPYEQYF. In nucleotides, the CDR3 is TGTGCCAGCAGCTCTCGACAGAGCCCCTACGAGCAGTACTTC. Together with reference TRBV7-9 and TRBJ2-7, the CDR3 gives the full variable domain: DTGVSQNPRHKITKRGQNVTFRCDPISEHNRLYWYRQTLGQGPEFLTYFQNEAQLEKSRLLSDRFSAERPKGSFSTLEIQRTEQGDSAMYLCASSSRQSPYEQYFGPGTRLTVT.

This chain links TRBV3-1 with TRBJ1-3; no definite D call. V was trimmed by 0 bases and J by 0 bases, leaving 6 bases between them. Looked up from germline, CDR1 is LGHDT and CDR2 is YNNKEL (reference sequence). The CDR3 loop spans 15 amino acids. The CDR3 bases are TGTGCCAGCAGCCAAGATCCGGACTCTGGAAACACCATATATTTT. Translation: CASSQDPDSGNTIYF.

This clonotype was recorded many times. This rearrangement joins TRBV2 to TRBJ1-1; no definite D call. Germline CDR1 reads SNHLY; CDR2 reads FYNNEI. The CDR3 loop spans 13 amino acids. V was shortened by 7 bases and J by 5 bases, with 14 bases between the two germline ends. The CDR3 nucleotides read TGTGCCAGCATAGGAGGGAGAAGGACTGAAGCTTTCTTT. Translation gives CASIGGRRTEAFF.

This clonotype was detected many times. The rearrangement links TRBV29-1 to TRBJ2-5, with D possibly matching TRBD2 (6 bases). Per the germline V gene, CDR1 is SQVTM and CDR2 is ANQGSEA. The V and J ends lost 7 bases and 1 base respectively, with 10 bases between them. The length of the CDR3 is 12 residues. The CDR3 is CSAGDGQETQYF. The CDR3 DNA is TGCAGCGCGGGGGACGGCCAAGAGACCCAGTACTTC.

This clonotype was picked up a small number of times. The CDR3 reads CASAKFVTSGTGELFF. The CDR3 DNA sequence: TGTGCCAGCGCAAAGTTCGTGACTAGCGGCACCGGGGAGCTGTTTTTT. The chain recombines TRBV7-9 with TRBJ2-2; TRBD2 matches at 9 bases. CDR3 length: 16 residues. Germline V CDR1 and CDR2: SEHNR, FQNEAQ (reference sequence). With V trimmed by 8 bases and J by 4 bases, 11 bases remained unmatched.

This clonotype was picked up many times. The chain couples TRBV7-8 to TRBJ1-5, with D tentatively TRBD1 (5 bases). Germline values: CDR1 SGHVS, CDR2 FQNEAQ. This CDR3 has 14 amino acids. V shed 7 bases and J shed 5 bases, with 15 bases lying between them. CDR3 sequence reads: CASNSGYGDQPQHF. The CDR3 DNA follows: TGTGCCAGCAATTCAGGGTATGGGGATCAGCCCCAGCATTTT.

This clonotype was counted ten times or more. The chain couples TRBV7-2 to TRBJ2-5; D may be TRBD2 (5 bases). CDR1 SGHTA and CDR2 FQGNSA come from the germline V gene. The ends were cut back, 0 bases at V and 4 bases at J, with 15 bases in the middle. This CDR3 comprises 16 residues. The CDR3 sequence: CASSLAHPRAGETQYF. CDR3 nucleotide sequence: TGTGCCAGCAGCTTAGCTCATCCCCGGGCGGGAGAGACCCAGTACTTC.

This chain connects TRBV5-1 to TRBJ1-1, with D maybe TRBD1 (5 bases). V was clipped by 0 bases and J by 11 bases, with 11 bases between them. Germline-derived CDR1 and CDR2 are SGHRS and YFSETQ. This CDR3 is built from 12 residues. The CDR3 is CASSLAGTGAFF. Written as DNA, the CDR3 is TGCGCCAGCAGCTTGGCGGGGACGGGTGCTTTCTTT.

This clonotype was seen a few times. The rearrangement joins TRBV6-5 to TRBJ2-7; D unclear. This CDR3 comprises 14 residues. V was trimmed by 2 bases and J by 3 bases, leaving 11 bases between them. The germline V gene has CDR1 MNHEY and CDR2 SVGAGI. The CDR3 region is CASSYTDGNYEQYF. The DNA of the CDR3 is TGTGCCAGCAGTTACACGGACGGAAACTACGAGCAGTACTTC.

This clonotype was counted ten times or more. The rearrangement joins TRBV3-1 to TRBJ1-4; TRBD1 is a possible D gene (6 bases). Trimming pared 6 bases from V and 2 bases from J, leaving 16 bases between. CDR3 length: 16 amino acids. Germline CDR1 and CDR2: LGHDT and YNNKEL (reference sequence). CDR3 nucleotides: TGTGCCAGCAGTGTGTTTGGGGGCAGGACTAATGAAAAACTGTTTTTT. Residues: CASSVFGGRTNEKLFF.

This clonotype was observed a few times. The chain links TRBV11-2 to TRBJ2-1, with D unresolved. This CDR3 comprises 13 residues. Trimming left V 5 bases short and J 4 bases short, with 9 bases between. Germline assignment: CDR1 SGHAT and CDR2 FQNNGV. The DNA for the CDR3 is TGTGCCAGCAGCCCCCCTGGGTACAATGAGCAGTTCTTC. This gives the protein CASSPPGYNEQFF.

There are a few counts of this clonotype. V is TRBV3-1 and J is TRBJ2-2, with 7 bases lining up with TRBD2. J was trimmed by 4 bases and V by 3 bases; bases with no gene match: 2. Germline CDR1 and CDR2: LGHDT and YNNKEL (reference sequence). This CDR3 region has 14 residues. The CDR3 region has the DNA TGTGCCAGCAGCCACACGGGGGGCACCGGGGAGCTGTTTTTT. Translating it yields CASSHTGGTGELFF. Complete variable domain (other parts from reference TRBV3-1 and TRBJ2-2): DTAVSQTPKYLVTQMGNDKSIKCEQNLGHDTMYWYKQDSKKFLKIMFSYNNKELIINETVPNRFSPKSPDKAHLNLHINSLELGDSAVYFCASSHTGGTGELFFGEGSRLTVL.

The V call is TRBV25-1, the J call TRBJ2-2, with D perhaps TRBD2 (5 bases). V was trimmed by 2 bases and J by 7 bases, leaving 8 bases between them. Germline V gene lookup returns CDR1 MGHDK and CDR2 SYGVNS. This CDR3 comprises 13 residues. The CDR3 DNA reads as TGTGCCAGCAGTGAAGGTGGAGGCGGGGAGCTGTTTTTT. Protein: CASSEGGGGELFF.